These 26 T cell receptor beta chains came from one sample sequenced in a study of T cells in Graves' hyperthyroidism and ophthalmopathy. Amplification of TCR beta CDR3 regions was performed using RNA transcripts as template. First-round RT-PCR of the TCR CDR3 relied on the HTBI primer set. TCRdb used MiXCR to reprocess the multiplex PCR reads, holding one entry per CDR3 protein. The repertoire holds over 400,000 distinct CDR3 sequences, with roughly 14% as singletons. The sample comprised blood. These TCRs come from a man younger than 35 with Graves' ophthalmopathy.

This clonotype was observed a few times. CDR3 sequence (DNA): TGTGCCAGCAGTGAGGCAGACTACTATGGCTACACCTTC. Amino acid sequence: CASSEADYYGYTF. The J gene is TRBJ1-2, the V gene TRBV6-1; the D is unclear. Germline CDR1 MNHNS, CDR2 SASEGT. The length of the CDR3 is 13 residues. The V end was cut by 3 bases, the J end by 3 bases, with 8 bases between.

This clonotype was picked up many times. The V call is TRBV6-1, the J call TRBJ1-5, with D possibly TRBD1 on 6 matching bases. CDR1 MNHNS and CDR2 SASEGT come from the germline V gene. The CDR3 sequence is 19 residues long. V dropped 5 bases and J dropped 0 bases, with 23 bases sitting between them. DNA of the CDR3: TGTGCCAGCAGTTACCCCATCGGGGAGGGGGTTTATAGCAATCAGCCCCAGCATTTT. Encoded protein: CASSYPIGEGVYSNQPQHF.

At least ten counts were recorded for this clonotype. The rearrangement joins TRBV19 to TRBJ2-1; D not resolved. Germline V gene data show CDR1 as LNHDA and CDR2 as SQIVND (reference sequence). The V gene lost 5 bases and the J gene lost 5 bases, with 10 bases spanning the gap. This CDR3 spans 13 amino acids. The CDR3 is CASSWVGNNEQFF. The CDR3 DNA reads as TGTGCCAGTAGTTGGGTAGGAAACAATGAGCAGTTCTTC.

The genes are TRBV24-1 and TRBJ2-3, with TRBD1 as a possible D gene (6 bases). There are 15 residues in the CDR3. The V end lost 2 bases, the J end lost 6 bases, and 14 bases lay between the germline ends. Germline V gene sequence: CDR1 KGHDR, CDR2 SFDVKD. Written as DNA, the CDR3 is TGTGCCACCAGTGATTGGGGGCTTCAGGGGGATACGCAGTATTTT. It codes for CATSDWGLQGDTQYF.

This chain links TRBV20-1 with TRBJ2-7, with 7 bases identical to TRBD2. Trimming took 6 bases from V and 3 from J; bases not matched to a gene: 11. The germline CDR1 and CDR2 sequences are DFQATT and SNEGSKA (reference sequence). The CDR3 runs 14 residues. The CDR3 DNA follows: TGCAGTGCCTACAGCTCTAGCGGAGGCTACGAGCAGTACTTC. Protein sequence: CSAYSSSGGYEQYF.

This clonotype has more than one count but fewer than ten. The chain is built from TRBV19 and TRBJ2-5; a possible D gene is TRBD2 (6 bases). The CDR3 runs 14 residues. CDR1 is LNHDA and CDR2 is SQIVND in the germline V gene (reference sequence). Trimming shortened V by 3 bases and J by 5 bases, and 13 bases separated the two germline ends. CDR3 amino acids: CASSITAGRETQYF. The CDR3 DNA follows: TGTGCCAGTAGTATTACGGCGGGACGGGAGACCCAGTACTTC.

This clonotype showed up just a few times. This may be a read error: a much more frequent sequence differs by one nucleotide. The CDR3 here is CSARSEAGSHYGSTF. CDR3 bases: TGCAGTGCTAGATCCGAGGCGGGATCCCACTATGGCTCCACCTTC. The chain is built from TRBV20-1 and TRBJ1-2; D remains ambiguous. This CDR3 comprises 15 residues. Germline V lookup: CDR1 DFQATT, CDR2 SNEGSKA (reference sequence).

In DNA form, the CDR3 reads TGCAGTGCCTTACAACAGAGTGTTAGAAACACCATATATTTT. The encoded protein is CSALQQSVRNTIYF. V gene TRBV20-1 combines with J gene TRBJ1-3; no firm D call. The germline gives CDR1 DFQATT, CDR2 SNEGSKA (reference sequence). The CDR3 has 14 residues. V lost 6 bases, J lost 5 bases, and 17 bases lay in between.

This clonotype showed up many times. The chain uses TRBV13 and TRBJ1-5; D unclear. Germline V gives CDR1 PRHDT, CDR2 FYEKMQ (reference sequence). Trimming removed 2 bases from V and 4 bases from J, with 3 bases in between. CDR3 length: 12 amino acids. The CDR3 here is CASSLRNQPQHF. DNA of the CDR3: TGTGCCAGCAGCTTACGGAATCAGCCCCAGCATTTT.

This clonotype was found many times. The V and J genes are TRBV7-9 and TRBJ2-1, with D unclear. The ends were cut back, 4 bases at V and 2 bases at J, with 9 bases in the middle. Looked up from germline, CDR1 is SEHNR and CDR2 is FQNEAQ (reference sequence). The CDR3 runs 14 residues. CDR3 sequence reads: CASSYYYTYNEQFF. The CDR3 DNA reads TGTGCCAGCAGCTATTATTACACCTACAATGAGCAGTTCTTC.

Ten or more counts support this clonotype. The chain recombines TRBV11-2 with TRBJ1-5, with TRBD1 matching over 8 bases. Germline trimming cut 5 bases from V and 0 bases from J; bases unmatched to any gene: 3. From germline, CDR1 is SGHAT and CDR2 FQNNGV. CDR3 size: 15 residues. The CDR3 DNA reads TGTGCCAGCAGCCCGACAGGGGATAGCAATCAGCCCCAGCATTTT. This encodes CASSPTGDSNQPQHF.

In this sample, this clonotype turned up many times. CDR3 loop: CASGSGRGGRSSYNEQFF. The CDR3 DNA reads as TGTGCTAGTGGTTCCGGCCGGGGGGGGAGAAGCTCCTACAATGAGCAGTTCTTC. V usage is TRBV12-5 and J usage is TRBJ2-1, with 8 bases fitting TRBD2. The CDR3 runs to 18 residues. The junction had 11 bases not matched to a gene; V was cut back by 4 bases and J by 0 bases. Germline loops: CDR1 LGHNT, CDR2 FRNRAP.

This clonotype came up a few times. The rearrangement joins TRBV6-6 to TRBJ2-3; D is unclear. The germline V gene encodes CDR1 MNHNY and CDR2 SVGAGI (reference sequence). Trimming removed 2 bases at V and 8 bases at J, with 17 bases between. The CDR3 has 15 amino acids. In DNA, the CDR3 is TGTGCCAGCAGTTACGGGCCCGGCACCGCGGCTACGCAGTATTTT. It specifies CASSYGPGTAATQYF.

This clonotype was observed a few times. The rearrangement uses TRBV9 and TRBJ1-2; maybe TRBD1 (5 bases). The CDR3 is 16 residues long. Per the germline V gene, CDR1 is SGDLS and CDR2 is YYNGEE. Trimming removed 3 bases from V and 4 bases from J, with 19 bases in between. DNA of the CDR3: TGTGCCAGCAGCGCGATCCCCTCGGAGGGGCTCTATGGCTACACCTTC. Protein sequence: CASSAIPSEGLYGYTF.

In regard to this clonotype: One end of the junction varies from germline; a read error may be responsible. This chain connects TRBV10-3 to TRBJ1-2; D is ambiguous. The CDR3 is 15 amino acids. The germline V gene has CDR1 ENHRY and CDR2 SYGVKD. This CDR3 is CAISELTPPAGGHTF. CDR3 bases: TGTGCCATCAGTGAGCTGACCCCCCCAGCCGGTGGCCACACCTTC.

In its sample, this clonotype was seen many times. CDR3 nucleotide sequence: TGCAGTGCCGGCGACGGAGGGGGCCCCTACGAGCAGTACTTC. Its protein product is CSAGDGGGPYEQYF. V gene TRBV20-1 combines with J gene TRBJ2-7; D possibly corresponds to TRBD1 (7 bases). Germline lookup yields CDR1 DFQATT and CDR2 SNEGSKA (reference sequence). The CDR3 consists of 14 residues. The V gene lost 6 bases and the J gene lost 2 bases, with 17 bases spanning the gap.

The chain employs TRBV19 and TRBJ2-1; 9 positions match TRBD1. There are 14 residues in the CDR3. The germline CDR1 and CDR2 sequences are LNHDA and SQIVND (reference sequence). V dropped 5 bases and J dropped 10; count of bases not matched to a gene: 9. This chain's CDR3 is CASSLQGARGEQFF. CDR3 nucleotides: TGTGCCAGTAGTTTACAGGGGGCCCGGGGAGAGCAGTTCTTC.

This clonotype turned up a few times. The chain has TRBV20-1 and TRBJ2-1; the D is unclear. This CDR3 is 13 amino acids long. Germline V gene lookup returns CDR1 DFQATT and CDR2 SNEGSKA (reference sequence). V lost 3 bases, J lost 4 bases, and 10 bases lay in between. The CDR3 DNA reads as TGCAGTGCTAGGGATATGGGGTACAATGAGCAGTTCTTC. It specifies CSARDMGYNEQFF.

This clonotype has a count of ten or more. The chain joins TRBV6-1 to TRBJ1-1; the match to TRBD1 covers 9 bases. CDR1 and CDR2 from the germline V gene are MNHNS and SASEGT. V gave up 7 bases and J gave up 4 bases; unmatched junction bases: 10. CDR3 length: 15 residues. The CDR3 bases are TGTGCCAGCATCTCGAACAGGGGGCTTAGCACTGAAGCTTTCTTT. Protein: CASISNRGLSTEAFF.

This clonotype was recorded at least ten times. This rearrangement joins TRBV6-1 to TRBJ1-3; no firm D call. CDR1 is MNHNS, CDR2 SASEGT, per germline. CDR3 length: 15 amino acids. V lost 6 bases, J lost 3 bases, and 15 bases lay in between. CDR3 in amino acids: CASRTGPSLGNTIYF. In nucleotides, the CDR3 is TGTGCCAGCAGAACCGGGCCCAGCCTTGGAAACACCATATATTTT.

As concerns this clonotype: A much larger clone differs from this one at a single base, so this may be a read error. The rearrangement joins TRBV3-1 to TRBJ1-2; no clear D gene. The V and J ends lost 1 base and 7 bases respectively, with 16 bases between them. From germline, CDR1 is LGHDT and CDR2 YNNKEL (reference sequence). There are 15 residues in the CDR3. The CDR3 loop reads CASSQAPTKFGGYTF. CDR3 in DNA: TGTGCCAGCAGCCAAGCCCCTACAAAATTTGGTGGCTACACCTTC.

In this sample, this clonotype turned up many times. The CDR3 is CASIAGHGYTF. The DNA for the CDR3 is TGTGCCAGCATTGCAGGGCATGGCTACACCTTC. This chain uses TRBV11-2 with TRBJ1-2; TRBD1 is a possible D gene (5 bases). This CDR3 is built from 11 residues. Germline loops: CDR1 SGHAT, CDR2 FQNNGV. V lost 7 bases and J 6 bases, leaving 9 bases between the germline ends.

With regard to this clonotype: A much larger clone lies one base from this, so it may be a read error. This chain uses TRBV12-3 or TRBV12-4 with TRBJ2-3, with a tentative D call TRBD1 (5 bases). Judging by the DNA end, TRBJ1-5 fits better; the J call may be wrong. This CDR3 is built from 14 residues. The chain's CDR3 is CASSRDRFTDTQHF. The CDR3 DNA follows: TGTGCCAGCAGCCGGGACCGTTTCACAGATACGCAGCATTTT.

As to this clonotype: Without the conserved terminal phenylalanine or tryptophan, this CDR3 likely stems from a read error. This chain connects TRBV20-1 to TRBJ2-6; D is uncertain. Germline V gene lookup returns CDR1 DFQATT and CDR2 SNEGSKA (reference sequence). The CDR3 spans 14 residues. Trimming cost V 5 bases and J 0 bases, with 8 bases left between them. The CDR3 here is CSALISSGANVLTL. The CDR3 region has the DNA TGCAGTGCTCTCATTAGCTCTGGGGCCAACGTCCTGACTCTC.

This clonotype was counted many times. V and J are TRBV2 and TRBJ2-1; 9 bases are shared with TRBD2. CDR3 length: 15 amino acids. Germline V gene data show CDR1 as SNHLY and CDR2 as FYNNEI. Unmatched junction bases numbered 4, after V lost 1 base and J lost 6 bases. The CDR3 sequence is CASSEVVAGVNEQFF. In DNA form, the CDR3 reads TGTGCCAGCAGTGAAGTGGTAGCGGGAGTCAATGAGCAGTTCTTC. The full variable domain, completed using reference TRBV2 and TRBJ2-1, is EPEVTQTPSHQVTQMGQEVILRCVPISNHLYFYWYRQILGQKVEFLVSFYNNEISEKSEIFDDQFSVERPDGSNFTLKIRSTKLEDSAMYFCASSEVVAGVNEQFFGPGTRLTVL.

There are many counts of this clonotype. J is TRBJ1-1 and V is TRBV20-1; D is perhaps TRBD1 (6 bases). The CDR3 has 12 residues. V shed 8 bases and J shed 11 bases, with 21 bases lying between them. Germline V gene lookup returns CDR1 DFQATT and CDR2 SNEGSKA (reference sequence). The CDR3 nucleotides read TGCAGTACAGGGACGGCCTCTTCTTCGGCTTTCTTT. Protein: CSTGTASSSAFF.